This passage covers 13 T cell receptor beta chains from one sample sequenced in a study of T cells in Graves' hyperthyroidism and ophthalmopathy. There were TCR beta CDR3 regions amplified from RNA transcripts. RT-PCR in the first round (using the HTBI primer set) targeted the TCR CDR3. TCRdb fed the multiplex PCR reads into MiXCR, producing one record per CDR3 protein. The table includes 600,000 or so distinct CDR3 sequences, roughly 17% detected once. Sequenced material: blood. Every receptor here comes from a woman in her twenties or thirties with Graves' hyperthyroidism.

Comment on this clonotype: The junction and the germline gene differ at one end; a read error may be behind it. V gene TRBV20-1 combines with J gene TRBJ2-7; D might be TRBD1 (6 bases). Germline lookup yields CDR1 DFQATT and CDR2 SNEGSKA (reference sequence). This CDR3 has 13 residues. CDR3: CSATDSTTYKQYF. CDR3 coding DNA: TGCAGTGCTACGGACAGCACTACCTACAAGCAGTACTTC.

This clonotype was detected only a few times. CDR3 coding DNA: TGTGCCAGCAGGTTGCGGGGGGTTAACTATGGCTACACCTTC. Translated, it gives CASRLRGVNYGYTF. J is TRBJ1-2 and V is TRBV12-3 or TRBV12-4; D perhaps matches TRBD1 (5 bases). V was clipped by 6 bases and J by 1 base, with 12 bases between them. CDR3 length equals 14 residues.

This chain links TRBV5-6 with TRBJ1-6; a weak D match, TRBD1 (5 bases). The CDR3 length is 16 residues. Germline lookup yields CDR1 SGHDT and CDR2 YYEEEE. Trimming took off 2 bases at V and 7 bases at J, with 16 bases between the two ends. Here the CDR3 DNA reads TGTGCCAGCAGCTTAGGGGCCACCCTCGCAAATTCACCCCTCCACTTT. Translating it yields CASSLGATLANSPLHF.

As concerns this clonotype: A much larger clone is a single base away; this may be a read error. J is TRBJ1-5 and V is TRBV6-2 or TRBV6-3, with D possibly matching TRBD1 (5 bases). This CDR3 region has 12 residues. V was cut by 6 bases and J by 6 bases, with 9 bases left in between. Germline lookup yields CDR1 MNHEY and CDR2 SVGEGT. CDR3 DNA: TGTGCCAGCAGACTAGGGGCTCAGCCCCAGCATTTT. Translation gives CASRLGAQPQHF.

This clonotype was seen repeatedly, ten times or more. The genes are TRBV2 and TRBJ2-3, with 8 bases matching TRBD2. CDR3 length equals 15 residues. Per germline, CDR1 SNHLY and CDR2 FYNNEI. V dropped 7 bases and J dropped 6; count of bases not matched to a gene: 12. CDR3 in DNA: TGTGCCAGCATGTCGATACGGGAGGGCCTGGATACGCAGTATTTT. Its translation is CASMSIREGLDTQYF.

V gene TRBV6-1 combines with J gene TRBJ1-1, with D maybe TRBD1 (6 bases). The germline V and J ends were trimmed by 7 bases and 2 bases, with 8 bases remaining between them. Germline CDR1 MNHNS, CDR2 SASEGT. This CDR3 region has 12 residues. The CDR3 nucleotides read TGTGCCAGCACGGACAGAAACACTGAAGCTTTCTTT. It specifies CASTDRNTEAFF.

Many counts were recorded for this clonotype. The chain links TRBV11-3 to TRBJ1-1; possible D gene TRBD1, 5 bases. Trimming stripped 6 bases from V and 3 bases from J, with 14 bases between. There are 14 residues in the CDR3. Germline assignment: CDR1 SGHNT and CDR2 YENEEA. The CDR3 sequence is CASRPRLGDTEAFF. The CDR3 DNA follows: TGTGCCAGCAGGCCACGTCTGGGGGACACTGAAGCTTTCTTT.

In this sample, this clonotype turned up many times. This chain uses TRBV20-1 with TRBJ2-5; D remains unclear. The CDR3 covers 13 residues. Germline CDR1 DFQATT, CDR2 SNEGSKA (reference sequence). Trimming cost V 4 bases and J 7 bases, with 16 bases left between them. CDR3 loop: CSAILGSLGTQYF. CDR3 coding DNA: TGCAGTGCTATATTAGGGTCCCTTGGGACCCAGTACTTC.

This clonotype was seen a handful of times. This may come from a read error, since a much larger clone is one base off. V usage is TRBV28 and J usage is TRBJ2-5, with D possibly TRBD2 on 5 matching bases. The CDR3 runs to 10 residues. Germline-derived CDR1 and CDR2 are MDHEN and SYDVKM. This CDR3 reads CASNGETQCF. DNA for the CDR3: TGTGCCAGCAATGGGGAGACCCAGTGCTTC.

A word on this clonotype: With a much larger clone just one base away, this may be a read error. The gene calls are TRBV5-1 and TRBJ2-1; TRBD2 aligns across 7 bases. V gave up 2 bases and J gave up 7 bases; unmatched junction bases: 6. The CDR3 loop spans 14 amino acids. CDR1 SGHRS and CDR2 YFSETQ come from the germline V gene. The CDR3 region has the DNA TGCGCCAGCAGCTTCGGCGGGACTACTAATGAGCAGTTCTTC. Translating gives CASSFGGTTNEQFF.

The chain has TRBV20-1 and TRBJ1-5; TRBD1 is a possible D gene (5 bases). The V gene lost 0 bases and the J gene lost 7 bases, with 13 bases spanning the gap. The CDR3 sequence is 14 residues long. Germline CDR1 is DFQATT and CDR2 is SNEGSKA (reference sequence). The CDR3 DNA reads as TGCAGTGCTAGAGAAGGGGACTTAGGCCAGCCCCAGCATTTT. Translation gives CSAREGDLGQPQHF.

This clonotype has a count of ten or more. The chain employs TRBV5-1 and TRBJ2-7, with 10 nucleotides matching TRBD1. The CDR3 contains 14 residues. With 3 bases clipped from V and 3 bases from J, the junction kept 3 bases outside the gene matches. The germline V gene has CDR1 SGHRS and CDR2 YFSETQ. CDR3 loop: CASSWGTGDYEQYF. The DNA of the CDR3 is TGCGCCAGCAGCTGGGGGACAGGGGACTACGAGCAGTACTTC.

This rearrangement joins TRBV20-1 to TRBJ2-7; a weak D match, TRBD2 (5 bases). The CDR3 extends over 15 amino acids. V was shortened by 2 bases and J by 7 bases, with 21 bases between the two germline ends. Germline CDR1 and CDR2: DFQATT and SNEGSKA (reference sequence). The CDR3 DNA sequence: TGCAGTGCTAGAACACCTAGTAGAGGGCTCTGGGAGCAGTACTTC. Amino acid sequence: CSARTPSRGLWEQYF.